This entry lists 25 T cell receptor beta chains sequenced from one sample in a study of OX40 agonist ivuxolimab in advanced cancers. The repertoire was sequenced with immunoSEQ multiplex PCR; TCRdb's copy has only in-frame clones and lacks some. The sample carries approximately 39,000 clones, around 80% recorded once. The sequencing here drew on CD4+ or CD8+ T cells sorted from blood, taken in a trial of the OX40 agonist ivuxolimab. Source of these receptors: an adult with an advanced solid tumor such as melanoma, head and neck, liver or kidney cancer.

V usage is TRBV6-5 and J usage is TRBJ1-2, with D possibly being TRBD1 (5 bases). This CDR3 region has 14 residues. Germline lookup yields CDR1 MNHEY and CDR2 SVGAGI. Between the trimmed V and J ends, which lost 3 bases and 3 bases, there was a span of 11 bases. The CDR3 reads CASSYTGTHYGYTF. CDR3 sequence (DNA): TGTGCCAGCAGTTATACCGGGACCCACTATGGCTACACCTTC.

The chain carries TRBV19 and TRBJ1-2; D gene uncertain. CDR1 LNHDA and CDR2 SQIVND come from the germline V gene (reference sequence). This CDR3 region has 15 residues. V was clipped by 1 base and J by 0 bases, with 9 bases between them. Here the CDR3 DNA reads TGTGCCAGTAGTATAGCTCAGTCAGCTAACTATGGCTACACCTTC. It yields the protein CASSIAQSANYGYTF. Drawing the rest from reference TRBV19 and TRBJ1-2, the complete variable domain is DGGITQSPKYLFRKEGQNVTLSCEQNLNHDAMYWYRQDPGQGLRLIYYSQIVNDFQKGDIAEGYSVSREKKESFPLTVTSAQKNPTAFYLCASSIAQSANYGYTFGSGTRLTVV.

The chain employs TRBV9 and TRBJ1-2, with a weak D call TRBD1 (6 bases). The germline gives CDR1 SGDLS, CDR2 YYNGEE. The CDR3 length is 16 residues. Trimming shortened V by 0 bases and J by 3 bases, and 15 bases separated the two germline ends. The CDR3 sequence is CASSVADRQAYYGYTF. The CDR3 DNA follows: TGTGCCAGCAGCGTAGCCGACAGACAGGCCTACTATGGCTACACCTTC.

This clone was recorded once. CDR3 amino acids: CASRGTQGGGPGYTF. The CDR3 DNA follows: TGTGCCAGCAGGGGAACGCAGGGCGGTGGCCCTGGCTACACCTTC. J is TRBJ1-2 and V is TRBV2; TRBD1 might be the D (5 bases). The CDR3 loop spans 15 amino acids. With 6 bases removed from V and 7 bases from J, the gap between germline ends came to 21 bases. Germline lookup yields CDR1 SNHLY and CDR2 FYNNEI.

The rearrangement joins TRBV25-1 to TRBJ2-1; TRBD1 matches at 10 bases. Germline V gene data show CDR1 as MGHDK and CDR2 as SYGVNS. The CDR3 has 16 residues. V was clipped by 1 base and J by 6 bases; unmatched bases: 6. The CDR3 here is CASSEWGTGVVNEQFF. The DNA for the CDR3 is TGTGCCAGCAGTGAATGGGGGACAGGGGTGGTCAATGAGCAGTTCTTC. The whole variable domain, remainder taken from reference TRBV25-1 and TRBJ2-1, is EADIYQTPRYLVIGTGKKITLECSQTMGHDKMYWYQQDPGMELHLIHYSYGVNSTEKGDLSSESTVSRIRTEHFPLTLESARPSHTSQYLCASSEWGTGVVNEQFFGPGTRLTVL.

V usage is TRBV5-1 and J usage is TRBJ2-3; 12 nucleotides match TRBD2. The CDR3 sequence is 17 residues long. Germline V gives CDR1 SGHRS, CDR2 YFSETQ. V lost 1 base to trimming and J lost 6 bases; unmatched junction nucleotides: 9. CDR3 sequence reads: CASSLFGLAGNGDTQYF. CDR3 coding DNA: TGCGCCAGCAGCTTGTTTGGACTAGCGGGAAACGGGGATACGCAGTATTTT.

V is TRBV14 and J is TRBJ1-1; tentatively, D is TRBD1 (6 bases). This CDR3 region has 16 residues. Trimming took 2 bases from V and 1 from J, leaving 14 bases between them. The germline CDR1 and CDR2 sequences are SGHDN and FVKESK. The CDR3 nucleotides read TGTGCCAGCAGCCAACGGCCAGGGGCAGGGAACACTGAAGCTTTCTTT. It is translated as CASSQRPGAGNTEAFF.

The rearrangement uses TRBV18 and TRBJ1-3, with no clear D. CDR3 length: 14 amino acids. The V end was cut by 5 bases, the J end by 0 bases, with 8 bases between. Looked up from germline, CDR1 is KGHSH and CDR2 is LQKENI. The CDR3 loop reads CASSGGASGNTIYF. Written as DNA, the CDR3 is TGTGCCAGCTCAGGCGGAGCCTCTGGAAACACCATATATTTT.

V and J are TRBV6-5 and TRBJ1-3; D ambiguous. The germline V gene has CDR1 MNHEY and CDR2 SVGAGI. V dropped 4 bases and J dropped 4 bases, with 17 bases sitting between them. This CDR3 spans 16 amino acids. For the CDR3, the DNA is TGTGCCAGCAGTTCCGCTTTAGGCGATCTGGGAAACACCATATATTTT. Amino acids: CASSSALGDLGNTIYF.

The V call is TRBV7-2, the J call TRBJ1-2; TRBD1 agrees at 7 bases. Germline V gene data show CDR1 as SGHTA and CDR2 as FQGNSA. The CDR3 covers 18 residues. Trimming removed 7 bases from V and 2 bases from J; junction bases left unmatched: 19. CDR3 nucleotide sequence: TGTGCCAGCATAGCCGAACTGGACAGGAGACAACCAAACTATGGCTACACCTTC. Translating it yields CASIAELDRRQPNYGYTF.

This rearrangement joins TRBV30 to TRBJ2-5; TRBD2 is a possible D gene (5 bases). The DNA end favors TRBJ2-7, so the J call may be wrong. Germline V lookup: CDR1 GTSNPN, CDR2 SVGIG (reference sequence). This CDR3 comprises 14 residues. CDR3 loop: CAWSGGGFSYEQYF. Here the CDR3 DNA reads TGTGCCTGGAGCGGAGGCGGGTTCTCCTACGAGCAGTACTTC.

J is TRBJ2-7 and V is TRBV9, with a possible D match to TRBD2 (6 bases). V was trimmed by 0 bases and J by 5 bases, leaving 6 bases between them. The CDR3 spans 12 residues. Germline loops: CDR1 SGDLS, CDR2 YYNGEE. The CDR3, as DNA: TGTGCCAGCAGCGTAGGGGGGGACGAGCAGTACTTC. This sequence encodes CASSVGGDEQYF.

This clone is medium-sized in the sample. The rearrangement uses TRBV6-1 and TRBJ1-5; 9 bases match TRBD1. Germline CDR1 reads MNHNS; CDR2 reads SASEGT. The CDR3 has 14 amino acids. V was pared by 6 bases and J by 4 bases, with 4 bases of the junction left unmatched. The CDR3 protein is CASRQGARNQPQHF. DNA of the CDR3: TGTGCCAGCAGACAGGGGGCGCGGAATCAGCCCCAGCATTTT.

This clone was observed a handful of times. Here the CDR3 DNA reads TGCGCCGGCCGGGAGGGAACGAGCACCGGGGAGCTGTTTTTT. It is translated as CAGREGTSTGELFF. V gene TRBV4-1 combines with J gene TRBJ2-2; 8 bases are a match to TRBD2. CDR3 size: 14 residues. The germline CDR1 and CDR2 sequences are MGHRA and YSYEKL. The ends lost 11 bases at V and 4 bases at J; junction bases unmatched: 9.

The chain links TRBV5-1 to TRBJ1-4, with D possibly being TRBD1 (5 bases). The CDR3 covers 15 residues. Trimming pared 4 bases from V and 0 bases from J, leaving 10 bases between. In germline, CDR1 is SGHRS, CDR2 YFSETQ. DNA for the CDR3: TGCGCCAGCAGCGCAGGGACGCCAACTAATGAAAAACTGTTTTTT. This sequence encodes CASSAGTPTNEKLFF.

The chain carries TRBV2 and TRBJ2-1, with D tentatively TRBD1 (6 bases). The V end was cut by 4 bases, the J end by 0 bases, with 13 bases between. This CDR3 has 16 residues. CDR1 and CDR2 (germline): SNHLY, FYNNEI. CDR3 residues: CASSGRQASSYNEQFF. The CDR3 coding sequence is TGTGCCAGCAGTGGCCGACAGGCCTCCTCCTACAATGAGCAGTTCTTC.

The genes are TRBV7-9 and TRBJ2-7; D gene ambiguous. The CDR3 extends over 14 amino acids. Germline-derived CDR1 and CDR2 are SEHNR and FQNEAQ (reference sequence). V was shortened by 1 base and J by 1 base, with 8 bases between the two germline ends. CDR3 in amino acids: CASSLVGGSYEQYF. The CDR3, as DNA: TGTGCCAGCAGCTTAGTAGGCGGATCCTACGAGCAGTACTTC.

The V call is TRBV20-1, the J call TRBJ1-2; D not resolved. This CDR3 spans 10 amino acids. Germline V lookup: CDR1 DFQATT, CDR2 SNEGSKA (reference sequence). Trimming took off 6 bases at V and 7 bases at J, with 9 bases between the two ends. CDR3 sequence (DNA): TGCAGTGCCCCTGATAGTGGCTACACCTTC. Protein sequence: CSAPDSGYTF.

This chain connects TRBV10-3 to TRBJ2-2, with D possibly TRBD1 on 5 matching bases. The V gene's germline CDR1 is ENHRY and CDR2 SYGVKD. Trimming stripped 11 bases from V and 3 bases from J, with 13 bases between. This CDR3 has 13 residues. The CDR3 sequence: CAAQGYDTGELFF. The CDR3 nucleotides are TGTGCCGCCCAGGGTTACGACACCGGGGAGCTGTTTTTT.

This clone was counted a single time. The chain combines TRBV29-1 with TRBJ2-7; tentative D call: TRBD2 (7 bases). Trimming stripped 3 bases from V and 2 bases from J, with 14 bases between. Germline assignment: CDR1 SQVTM and CDR2 ANQGSEA. This CDR3 has 14 amino acids. This CDR3 is CSVEAGAGTYEQYF. The CDR3 region has the DNA TGCAGCGTTGAGGCGGGGGCTGGGACCTACGAGCAGTACTTC.

Here the CDR3 reads CASSLVGGPSDYGYTF. For the CDR3, the DNA is TGTGCCAGCAGCTTAGTGGGGGGACCCTCGGACTATGGCTACACCTTC. This chain connects TRBV7-9 to TRBJ1-2; TRBD1 might be the D (5 bases). V shed 1 base and J shed 3 bases, with 15 bases lying between them. The germline V gene has CDR1 SEHNR and CDR2 FQNEAQ (reference sequence). The CDR3 loop spans 16 amino acids.

The chain recombines TRBV6-6 with TRBJ1-5, with 7 bases matching TRBD1. The CDR3 has 15 residues. With 6 bases clipped from V and 2 bases from J, the junction kept 7 bases outside the gene matches. Germline V gene sequence: CDR1 MNHNY, CDR2 SVGAGI (reference sequence). In DNA, the CDR3 is TGTGCCAGCAGACCCACAGGGGAAGGCAATCAGCCCCAGCATTTT. It translates to CASRPTGEGNQPQHF.

J is TRBJ2-7 and V is TRBV7-9, with D unclear. V was shortened by 0 bases and J by 3 bases, with 6 bases between the two germline ends. The CDR3 covers 13 residues. The germline V gene has CDR1 SEHNR and CDR2 FQNEAQ (reference sequence). CDR3 DNA: TGTGCCAGCAGCTTAGCGGTCAGCTACGAGCAGTACTTC. It codes for CASSLAVSYEQYF.

V usage is TRBV2 and J usage is TRBJ2-1; TRBD1 matches at 9 bases. CDR1 SNHLY and CDR2 FYNNEI come from the germline V gene. CDR3 length: 14 residues. V shed 6 bases and J 5 bases; nucleotides not matched to a gene: 5. CDR3 nucleotides: TGTGCCAGCAGGGCCGGGACAGGGAACAATGAGCAGTTCTTC. This translates into CASRAGTGNNEQFF.

The chain recombines TRBV5-1 with TRBJ1-2, with D maybe TRBD1 (5 bases). Germline V gene data show CDR1 as SGHRS and CDR2 as YFSETQ. The length of the CDR3 is 14 residues. The germline V and J ends were trimmed by 3 bases and 8 bases, with 17 bases remaining between them. The CDR3 loop is CASSYGGGSEGYTF. CDR3 bases: TGCGCCAGCAGCTATGGGGGAGGTTCGGAAGGCTACACCTTC.